One and the same sample provided the 5 T cell receptor beta chains below, sequenced in a study of T cells in Graves' hyperthyroidism and ophthalmopathy (dated 2019 in TCRdb). The library was built by means of multiplex PCR. Sequenced using an Illumina HiSeq 2000. Amplification of TCR beta CDR3 regions was carried out from RNA transcripts. The first round of RT-PCR for the TCR CDR3 was performed with the HTBI primer set and the Qiagen OneStep RT-PCR kit. TCRdb trimmed the raw reads at Q25, called clones with MiXCR and kept productive beta chains. Every CDR3 protein is listed once, alongside the most common genes and DNA of its rows. The sample profile shows some 800,000 distinct CDR3 sequences; more than 30% of them were found once. 8.9% of the sample is held by the ten biggest clonotypes. Sequences were obtained from blood. The source is a man aged 18 to 30 with Graves' hyperthyroidism.

This clonotype was seen many times. J is TRBJ1-2 and V is TRBV10-2, with D maybe TRBD1 (6 bases). Germline V CDR1 and CDR2: WSHSY, SAAADI. V was pared by 6 bases and J by 3 bases, with 14 bases between. The CDR3 is 14 residues long. CDR3 bases: TGCGCCAGCAGAGATTCAGGGGAGGACTATGGCTACACCTTC. It encodes CASRDSGEDYGYTF.

This clonotype showed up many times. The chain is built from TRBV15 and TRBJ2-7; 15 bases match TRBD2. Germline values: CDR1 LNHNV, CDR2 YYDKDF (reference sequence). J gave up 5 bases and V 4 bases, and 12 bases lay outside the gene matches. The CDR3 spans 18 residues. This chain's CDR3 is CATSTTSRTSGRVHEQYF. CDR3 DNA: TGTGCCACCAGCACCACCAGTAGGACTAGCGGGAGGGTCCACGAGCAGTACTTC.

In regard to this clonotype: A read error may explain this, as a much larger clone is one base away. The rearrangement links TRBV7-2 to TRBJ1-6, with D possibly TRBD1 on 5 matching bases. This CDR3 has 16 amino acids. The V end lost 9 bases, the J end lost 8 bases, and 23 bases lay between the germline ends. CDR1 and CDR2 from the germline V gene are SGHTA and FQGNSA. The CDR3 is CASTGEEGIRDSPLHF. In DNA form, the CDR3 reads TGTGCCAGTACCGGAGAGGAAGGGATCAGGGATTCACCCCTCCACTTT. Full variable domain (outside the CDR3, taken from reference TRBV7-2 and TRBJ1-6): GAGVSQSPSNKVTEKGKDVELRCDPISGHTALYWYRQSLGQGLEFLIYFQGNSAPDKSGLPSDRFSAERTGGSVSTLTIQRTQQEDSAVYLCASTGEEGIRDSPLHFGNGTRLTVT.

Many counts were recorded for this clonotype. The rearrangement links TRBV7-6 to TRBJ2-7; D uncertain. The V end was cut by 2 bases, the J end by 11 bases, with 16 bases between. This CDR3 spans 13 amino acids. Germline V gene data show CDR1 as SGHVS and CDR2 as FNYEAQ. As DNA, the CDR3 is TGTGCCAGCAGCTTAAGCCTATCTGAAGAGGAGTACTTC. Protein product: CASSLSLSEEEYF. The full variable domain, in which reference TRBV7-6 and TRBJ2-7 provide the parts outside the CDR3, is GAGVSQSPRYKVTKRGQDVALRCDPISGHVSLYWYRQALGQGPEFLTYFNYEAQQDKSGLPNDRFSAERPEGSISTLTIQRTEQRDSAMYRCASSLSLSEEEYFGPGTRLTVT.

This clonotype was picked up many times. The chain joins TRBV20-1 to TRBJ1-2; D is perhaps TRBD1 (5 bases). This CDR3 has 14 residues. The V end was cut by 6 bases, the J end by 4 bases, with 18 bases between. Per germline, CDR1 DFQATT and CDR2 SNEGSKA (reference sequence). As DNA, the CDR3 is TGCAGTGCCGGAGTAGAGACAGCTCTCTATGGCTACACCTTC. Protein sequence: CSAGVETALYGYTF.